These T cell receptor beta chains were read from a single sample in a study of blood T cell repertoires in COVID-19. Data came from immunoSEQ multiplex PCR; TCRdb stores just in-frame clones and leaves some out. The sample lists about 97,000 clones; approximately 87% were seen once. Material: peripheral blood. The source of these receptors is a human donor in a cohort sampled during active COVID-19. Each CDR3 is given with its conserved first and last residue. Fields, in order: V gene, clone size, J gene, CDR3 protein. Clone size is shown for a subset of rows, as once, few, many or a class of expanded clone.

TRBV27,.,TRBJ2-5,CASSSGTSGSLETQYF
TRBV5-6,.,TRBJ2-4,CASSFTGRAAKNIQYF
TRBV6-6,.,TRBJ1-2,CASRRDWGYTF
TRBV5-1,.,TRBJ1-2,CASSLLPGQGTYYGYTF
TRBV5-1,.,TRBJ2-3,CASSLGWTGDDSDTQYF
TRBV9,.,TRBJ2-1,CASSGVLAKNEQFF
TRBV6-5,.,TRBJ1-4,CASTQQGYQEKLFF
TRBV7-2,.,TRBJ2-2,CASSLGGANTGELFF
TRBV7-2,.,TRBJ2-7,CASSLDSMGRYEQYF
TRBV6-5,.,TRBJ1-2,CASRTDINYGYTF
TRBV9,.,TRBJ2-1,CASSVGRTELAPSSYNEQFF
TRBV28,.,TRBJ2-7,CASSTPQGSYEQYF
TRBV18,.,TRBJ2-1,CASSPLGGSSYNEQFF
TRBV10-2,.,TRBJ2-7,CASSELSAVARPWHEQYF
TRBV6-1,.,TRBJ1-2,CASSDSLQGLLNYGYTF
TRBV27,few,TRBJ1-4,CASRLGQINEKLFF
TRBV27,.,TRBJ1-1,CASSLSGEGTEAFF
TRBV28,.,TRBJ1-2,CASSEAQGQVYGYTF
TRBV5-5,.,TRBJ2-7,CASSRVSEAEQYF
TRBV7-9,.,TRBJ1-1,CASSLGAGTMNTEAFF
TRBV4-1,.,TRBJ1-4,CASSQGQAGVEKLFF
TRBV20-1,.,TRBJ2-7,CSATRGYEQYF
TRBV27,.,TRBJ2-1,CASSLFGLGAYSYNEQFF
TRBV9,.,TRBJ1-2,CASSVTGGGGYTF
TRBV3-1/TRBV3-2,.,TRBJ2-1,CASSQSHRLAGRGEQFF
TRBV7-9,.,TRBJ1-2,CASSLDLTGGYGYTF
TRBV18,.,TRBJ1-1,CASSPQQGTTEAFF
TRBV14,.,TRBJ1-2,CASSLMDRVYGYTF
TRBV27,few,TRBJ2-5,CASSPPLTSGRAAQETQYF
TRBV10-3,.,TRBJ2-1,CAISEPGRGAVYNEQFF
TRBV4-2,.,TRBJ1-5,CASSQEPGQGALGNQPQHF
TRBV24-1,.,TRBJ2-1,CATEGVLGDNEQFF
TRBV20-1,.,TRBJ2-3,CSAESINTQYF
TRBV30,.,TRBJ1-1,CAWSLGTGGNTEAFF
TRBV4-1,.,TRBJ2-7,CASSQETSEGYEQYF
TRBV5-4,.,TRBJ2-1,CASRAGILAGGSNEQFF
TRBV5-1,.,TRBJ1-3,CASSLQGARARPGNTIYF
TRBV29-1,.,TRBJ2-3,CSARQGTTDTQYF
TRBV12-3/TRBV12-4,once,TRBJ2-1,CASSLVRGNEQFF
TRBV29-1,.,TRBJ2-2,CSVGWQGGTGELFF